A selection of T cell receptor beta chains follows, all from one sample in a study of cytomegalovirus exposure and HLA in healthy donors. TCRdb's table, derived via immunoSEQ multiplex PCR, lists solely in-frame clones and lacks some. The sample includes under 200,000 clones, around four fifths seen only once; the top ten take 1.3%. Input material: PBMCs. Receptor source: a man younger than 45 in good health and CMV-seronegative. Both conserved end residues are part of each CDR3. Fields, in order: D gene, J gene, clone size, V gene, CDR3 protein, CDR3 DNA. The D gene is left open where the match is weak. Size values are once, few and many counts, or a class for expanded clones, and some rows have none.

d_gene: TRBD1; j_gene: TRBJ2-2; abundance: -; v_gene: TRBV10-3; CDR3aa: CAISESARGPTGELFF; CDR3nt: TGTGCCATCAGTGAGTCGGCCAGGGGGCCCACCGGGGAGCTGTTTTTT
d_gene: -; j_gene: TRBJ1-4; abundance: -; v_gene: TRBV7-3; CDR3aa: CASSPTGAAGEKLFF; CDR3nt: TGTGCCAGCAGCCCGACGGGCGCGGCGGGGGAAAAACTGTTTTTT
d_gene: TRBD1; j_gene: TRBJ2-7; abundance: -; v_gene: TRBV5-5; CDR3aa: CASSPTGQGFYEQYF; CDR3nt: TGTGCCAGCAGCCCAACGGGACAGGGTTTCTACGAGCAGTACTTC
d_gene: TRBD1; j_gene: TRBJ2-3; abundance: -; v_gene: TRBV4-1; CDR3aa: CASSLTGGTDTQYF; CDR3nt: TGCGCCAGCAGCCTGACAGGGGGCACAGATACGCAGTATTTT
d_gene: TRBD2; j_gene: TRBJ2-6; abundance: -; v_gene: TRBV19; CDR3aa: CASSIDSGTGANVLTF; CDR3nt: TGTGCCAGTAGTATAGATAGCGGGACTGGGGCCAACGTCCTGACTTTC
d_gene: -; j_gene: TRBJ1-4; abundance: -; v_gene: TRBV21-1; CDR3aa: CASSNGTRPASGEKLFF; CDR3nt: TGTGCCAGCAGCAATGGCACCCGACCGGCATCGGGGGAAAAACTGTTTTTT
d_gene: -; j_gene: TRBJ2-7; abundance: -; v_gene: TRBV5-4; CDR3aa: CASSLARSNAYEQYF; CDR3nt: TGTGCCAGCAGCTTGGCCCGGTCCAACGCCTACGAGCAGTACTTC
d_gene: -; j_gene: TRBJ1-2; abundance: few; v_gene: TRBV30; CDR3aa: CAWNRDRLQGYTF; CDR3nt: TGTGCCTGGAACAGGGACCGGCTTCAAGGCTACACCTTC
d_gene: -; j_gene: TRBJ2-1; abundance: -; v_gene: TRBV28; CDR3aa: CASSLSRTSKGEQFF; CDR3nt: TGTGCCAGCAGTTTATCACGGACATCCAAGGGTGAGCAGTTCTTC
d_gene: -; j_gene: TRBJ1-2; abundance: -; v_gene: TRBV29-1; CDR3aa: CSQMHPGGGYTF; CDR3nt: TGCAGCCAAATGCATCCGGGGGGTGGCTACACCTTC
d_gene: TRBD1; j_gene: TRBJ1-2; abundance: -; v_gene: TRBV12-5; CDR3aa: CASGLQGFYGYTF; CDR3nt: TGTGCTAGTGGTTTACAGGGGTTCTATGGCTACACCTTC
d_gene: -; j_gene: TRBJ1-5; abundance: -; v_gene: TRBV10-1; CDR3aa: CASSEWGDSNQPQHF; CDR3nt: TGCGCCAGCAGTGAGTGGGGAGATAGCAATCAGCCCCAGCATTTT
d_gene: -; j_gene: TRBJ1-1; abundance: few; v_gene: TRBV5-1; CDR3aa: CASSRRGGPNPEAFF; CDR3nt: TGCGCCAGCAGCCGCAGAGGAGGGCCGAACCCTGAAGCTTTCTTT
d_gene: -; j_gene: TRBJ2-7; abundance: -; v_gene: TRBV2; CDR3aa: CASSGQSYEQYF; CDR3nt: TGTGCCAGCAGTGGACAATCCTACGAGCAGTACTTC
d_gene: -; j_gene: TRBJ1-2; abundance: -; v_gene: TRBV19; CDR3aa: CASSKYSSSGYGYTF; CDR3nt: TGTGCCAGTAGTAAATACAGCAGCTCGGGGTATGGCTACACCTTC
d_gene: TRBD2; j_gene: TRBJ2-5; abundance: -; v_gene: TRBV5-1; CDR3aa: CASSPPGTSGGQETQYF; CDR3nt: TGCGCCAGCAGCCCGCCCGGGACTAGCGGGGGACAAGAGACCCAGTACTTC
d_gene: -; j_gene: TRBJ1-2; abundance: -; v_gene: TRBV4-3; CDR3aa: CASSQVTTRPDYGYTF; CDR3nt: TGCGCCAGCAGCCAAGTAACAACGCGGCCCGACTATGGCTACACCTTC
d_gene: TRBD2; j_gene: TRBJ2-1; abundance: -; v_gene: TRBV5-8; CDR3aa: CASSLTLAGLYNEQFF; CDR3nt: TGTGCCAGCAGCTTGACTCTAGCGGGGCTATACAATGAGCAGTTCTTC
d_gene: -; j_gene: TRBJ1-1; abundance: -; v_gene: TRBV11-3; CDR3aa: CASSLAAGASTEAFF; CDR3nt: TGTGCCAGCAGCTTAGCGGCAGGGGCGAGCACTGAAGCTTTCTTT
d_gene: TRBD2; j_gene: TRBJ2-3; abundance: -; v_gene: TRBV28; CDR3aa: CASSFGSGGLTQYF; CDR3nt: TGTGCCAGCAGTTTCGGTAGCGGGGGGTTAACGCAGTATTTT